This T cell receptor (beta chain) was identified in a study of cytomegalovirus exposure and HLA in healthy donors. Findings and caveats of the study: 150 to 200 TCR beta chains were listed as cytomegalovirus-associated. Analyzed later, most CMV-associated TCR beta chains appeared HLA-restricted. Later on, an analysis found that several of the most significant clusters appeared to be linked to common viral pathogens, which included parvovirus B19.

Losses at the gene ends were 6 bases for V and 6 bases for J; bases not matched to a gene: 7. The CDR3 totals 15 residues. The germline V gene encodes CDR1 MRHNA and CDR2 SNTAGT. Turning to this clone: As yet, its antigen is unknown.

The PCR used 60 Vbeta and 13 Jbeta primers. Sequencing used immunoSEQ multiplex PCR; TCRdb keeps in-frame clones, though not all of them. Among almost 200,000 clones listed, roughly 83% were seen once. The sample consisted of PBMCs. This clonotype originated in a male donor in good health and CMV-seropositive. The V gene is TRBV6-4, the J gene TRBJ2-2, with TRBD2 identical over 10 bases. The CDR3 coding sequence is TGTGCCAGCAGGCCCCTAGCGGGGGCAGCCGGGGAGCTGTTTTTT. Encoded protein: CASRPLAGAAGELFF.